These 9 T cell receptor beta chains share one sample of origin, sequenced in a study of blood T cell dynamics during melanoma immunotherapy. The method was immunoSEQ multiplex PCR; TCRdb's version includes in-frame clones alone and lacks a portion of them. Of tens of thousands of clones listed, around nine tenths are singletons. The time point denotes: pre-treatment baseline. Here the sequenced sample was blood, taken from a patient treated with checkpoint blockade. The receptors were sampled from a human donor with melanoma.

The chain joins TRBV5-1 to TRBJ2-7, with 7 bases identical to TRBD1. Germline lookup yields CDR1 SGHRS and CDR2 YFSETQ. With V trimmed by 4 bases and J by 5 bases, 9 bases remained unmatched. There are 14 residues in the CDR3. CDR3 protein: CASSNRGPPHEQYF. In DNA form, the CDR3 reads TGCGCCAGCAGCAACAGGGGCCCCCCCCACGAGCAGTACTTC.

V gene TRBV6-4 combines with J gene TRBJ2-7, with 8 positions matching TRBD2. Germline V lookup: CDR1 MRHNA, CDR2 SNTAGT. V shed 3 bases and J 6 bases; nucleotides not matched to a gene: 7. This CDR3 spans 14 amino acids. The CDR3: CASSEGGGSGEQYF. The CDR3 nucleotides read TGTGCCAGCAGTGAGGGCGGGGGGAGTGGCGAGCAGTACTTC.

The chain combines TRBV2 with TRBJ1-4; D call uncertain. Per the germline V gene, CDR1 is SNHLY and CDR2 is FYNNEI. V was shortened by 3 bases and J by 8 bases, with 7 bases between the two germline ends. The CDR3 is made up of 12 amino acids. The CDR3 sequence is CASSEMREKLFF. The DNA of the CDR3 is TGTGCCAGCAGTGAGATGCGGGAAAAACTGTTTTTT.

This rearrangement joins TRBV9 to TRBJ2-1, with D hard to call. Trimming took 0 bases from V and 2 from J, leaving 9 bases between them. The CDR3 spans 15 residues. From germline, CDR1 is SGDLS and CDR2 YYNGEE. This chain's CDR3 is CASSVASDPYNEQFF. The CDR3 nucleotides read TGTGCCAGCAGCGTAGCCTCAGACCCCTACAATGAGCAGTTCTTC.

This chain uses TRBV7-2 with TRBJ2-7; 9 nucleotides line up with TRBD1. Losses at the gene ends were 2 bases for V and 6 bases for J; bases not matched to a gene: 8. Germline CDR1 is SGHTA and CDR2 is FQGNSA. The CDR3 runs 15 residues. The CDR3 reads CASSLRGQGDSEQYF. The CDR3, as DNA: TGTGCCAGCAGCTTAAGGGGACAGGGAGACTCCGAGCAGTACTTC.

V usage is TRBV7-9 and J usage is TRBJ2-1, with 9 bases aligning to TRBD2. Germline trimming cut 3 bases from V and 1 base from J; bases unmatched to any gene: 10. Per germline, CDR1 SEHNR and CDR2 FQNEAQ (reference sequence). This CDR3 spans 18 amino acids. The CDR3 nucleotides are TGTGCCAGCAGCTTCCCGACTAGCGGCCCTGGATCCTACAATGAGCAGTTCTTC. Translating gives CASSFPTSGPGSYNEQFF.

The genes are TRBV6-1 and TRBJ2-2, with no clear D. The CDR3 spans 14 residues. The V gene's germline CDR1 is MNHNS and CDR2 SASEGT. Between the trimmed V and J ends, which lost 5 bases and 1 base, there was a span of 8 bases. DNA of the CDR3: TGTGCCAGCAGTCCAATCGGGAACACCGGGGAGCTGTTTTTT. This translates into CASSPIGNTGELFF.

This chain uses TRBV5-5 with TRBJ1-1; no clear D gene. V dropped 0 bases and J dropped 5 bases, with 11 bases sitting between them. CDR1 is SGHKS and CDR2 is YYEKEE in the germline V gene (reference sequence). The CDR3 runs to 14 residues. The CDR3 DNA is TGTGCCAGCAGCTTGGTCAAGCCCGGGACTGAAGCTTTCTTT. Its translation: CASSLVKPGTEAFF.

This chain links TRBV15 with TRBJ1-1; D not certain. The CDR3 has 15 residues. Germline-derived CDR1 and CDR2 are LNHNV and YYDKDF (reference sequence). V lost 0 bases to trimming and J lost 2 bases, with 10 bases between them. The CDR3 DNA sequence: TGTGCCACCAGCAGAGATCTCGCAGGAAACACTGAAGCTTTCTTT. Its protein product is CATSRDLAGNTEAFF.